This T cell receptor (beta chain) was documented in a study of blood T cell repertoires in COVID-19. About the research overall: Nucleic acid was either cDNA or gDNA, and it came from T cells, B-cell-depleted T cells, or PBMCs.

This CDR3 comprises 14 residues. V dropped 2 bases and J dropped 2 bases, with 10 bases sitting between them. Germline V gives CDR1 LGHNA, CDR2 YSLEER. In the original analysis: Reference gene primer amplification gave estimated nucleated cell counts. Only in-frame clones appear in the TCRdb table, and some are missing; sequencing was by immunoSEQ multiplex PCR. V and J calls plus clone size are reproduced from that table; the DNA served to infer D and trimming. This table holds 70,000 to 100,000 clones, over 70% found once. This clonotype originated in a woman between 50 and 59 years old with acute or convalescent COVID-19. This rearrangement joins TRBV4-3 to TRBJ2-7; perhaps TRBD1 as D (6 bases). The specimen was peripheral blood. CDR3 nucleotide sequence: TGCGCCAGCAGCCAATGGACAGAGGCCTACGAGCAGTACTTC. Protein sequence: CASSQWTEAYEQYF.